The sequence of this T cell receptor (beta chain) was determined in a study of response to subunit inactivated influenza vaccine listed by TCRdb under 2018. For context, the study as a whole: The study used deep quantitative T cell receptor repertoire profiling to track responses to a trivalent subunit inactivated influenza vaccine.

Library construction relied on RT-PCR. Sequencing used an Illumina HiSeq 2500. TCRdb cleaned the public reads at Q25 with fastp, built clones with MiXCR and kept in-frame beta chains. Rows are combined by CDR3 protein, so each entry shows the most common genes and DNA. This sample has about 650,000 distinct CDR3 sequences in its table, and approximately 15% of those were observed once. Clones ranked in the top ten supply about 9.9% of the sample. The cysteine opens and the phenylalanine closes a CDR3 of 17 amino acids. The retained sequence is limited to the CDR3, 51 bases, with the frame set at the first base. Trimming leaves V shorter by 3 bases and J shorter by 2 bases, with the junction holding 8 bases beyond the gene matches. For CDR1 and CDR2, the germline V gene (reference sequence) lists DFQATT and SNEGSKA. General study outcomes and caveats: It was suggested by the authors that each seasonal influenza vaccination may recruit only a limited number of new T cells.

This clonotype was detected only a few times. Its antigen remains unidentified. Base qualities were left out, and no much larger clone turns up one base away. The receptor comes from a man aged 50 or older who received an inactivated influenza vaccine. Donor details come from another sample of the same person, matched by shared clones. The material was PBMCs from blood, obtained 12 days after vaccination. The receptor chain draws on TRBV20-1 and TRBJ2-7, with 15 junctional bases fitting TRBD2. The CDR3 here reads CSARGTSGRSKTYEQYF. The sequence in DNA is TGCAGTGCTAGGGGGACTAGCGGGAGGTCCAAGACCTACGAGCAGTACTTC.